This T cell receptor (beta chain) was recovered during a study of blood T cell repertoires in COVID-19. Methods used by the authors: Reference gene primers were amplified, and this amplification served to estimate nucleated cell counts. Clones were read by immunoSEQ multiplex PCR, and TCRdb kept only the in-frame ones, dropping some. V and J calls and clone size are copied from that table; D and trimming were computed from the DNA. This table holds around 130,000 clones, about four fifths found once. Participants' reported clinical history set cohort assignment. Two negative PCRs, clearance, or symptom resolution were required of recovered Cohort 3 donors. CDR1 and CDR2 from the germline V gene are LGHDT and YNNKEL (reference sequence). Losses at the gene ends were 6 bases for V and 1 base for J; bases not matched to a gene: 8. This CDR3 has 15 amino acids.

Sequences were obtained from PBMCs or T cells enriched from blood (not recorded which). The clonotype was recovered from a man aged 25-45 years who had recovered from COVID-19. The V gene is TRBV3-1 (or the pseudogene TRBV3-2), the J gene TRBJ1-1; 7 positions agree with TRBD1. CDR3 DNA: TGTGCCAGCAGACGACAGGGTGACGCGAACACTGAAGCTTTCTTT. Amino acid sequence: CASRRQGDANTEAFF.